Following are 20 T cell receptor beta chains from one sample sequenced in a study of T cells after yellow fever vaccination. TCRdb used MiXCR to reprocess the 5' RACE reads, holding one entry per CDR3 protein. The sample holds just under 600,000 distinct CDR3 sequences, about 13% seen once. The material sequenced was PBMCs, taken on the day of the yellow fever booster vaccination. The receptors were sampled from a man aged 25-40 years who received the YFV17D yellow fever vaccine.

The rearrangement links TRBV9 to TRBJ2-1; D may be TRBD1 (5 bases). This CDR3 is 17 amino acids long. From germline, CDR1 is SGDLS and CDR2 YYNGEE. Trimming took 0 bases from V and 8 from J, leaving 21 bases between them. This CDR3 reads CASSVGPGNAARDEQFF. In DNA form, the CDR3 reads TGTGCCAGCAGCGTAGGCCCAGGGAATGCCGCCCGCGATGAGCAGTTCTTC.

In this sample, this clonotype turned up many times. The chain couples TRBV7-9 to TRBJ2-1; D gene uncertain. The CDR3 consists of 14 residues. The V end lost 1 base, the J end lost 0 bases, and 4 bases lay between the germline ends. Germline-derived CDR1 and CDR2 are SEHNR and FQNEAQ (reference sequence). The CDR3 DNA sequence: TGTGCCAGCAGCTTAGACTACTCCTACAATGAGCAGTTCTTC. Encoded protein: CASSLDYSYNEQFF.

This clonotype was picked up one time. V gene TRBV30 combines with J gene TRBJ1-2; no clear D. The V and J ends lost 0 bases and 6 bases respectively, with 11 bases between them. Germline loops: CDR1 GTSNPN, CDR2 SVGIG (reference sequence). The CDR3 length is 13 residues. The CDR3 nucleotides read TGTGCCTGGAGTGTACAGACACCGGATGGCTACACCTTC. It specifies CAWSVQTPDGYTF.

This clonotype was observed many times. V is TRBV9 and J is TRBJ2-2; D not resolved. Germline CDR1 and CDR2: SGDLS and YYNGEE. The germline V and J ends were trimmed by 6 bases and 0 bases, with 12 bases remaining between them. This CDR3 is built from 15 residues. CDR3 sequence reads: CASTLSNTNTGELFF. For the CDR3, the DNA is TGTGCCAGCACCCTCTCTAATACGAACACCGGGGAGCTGTTTTTT.

The CDR3 here is CSKFGQGGNEQFF. The CDR3 DNA reads TGCAGCAAGTTTGGACAGGGGGGCAATGAGCAGTTCTTC. The rearrangement links TRBV20-1 to TRBJ2-1; 10 bases map to TRBD1. The CDR3 covers 13 residues. CDR1 DFQATT and CDR2 SNEGSKA come from the germline V gene (reference sequence).

In this sample, this clonotype turned up a few times. This rearrangement joins TRBV5-1 to TRBJ1-1, with D maybe TRBD1 (5 bases). Germline CDR1 is SGHRS and CDR2 is YFSETQ. V gave up 4 bases and J gave up 4 bases, with 14 bases separating them. The CDR3 loop spans 14 amino acids. The CDR3 nucleotides are TGCGCCAGCAGCCCGGAAGGGGTCCTCACTGAAGCTTTCTTT. Its protein is CASSPEGVLTEAFF.

CDR3 in amino acids: CSAMGLAGDNTQYF. DNA of the CDR3: TGCAGTGCTATGGGACTAGCGGGGGACAATACGCAGTATTTT. The V call is TRBV20-1, the J call TRBJ2-3; 14 positions match TRBD2. The V gene end was trimmed by 4 bases and the J gene end by 7 bases; junction bases not matched to a gene: 4. The CDR3 is made up of 14 amino acids. Germline V lookup: CDR1 DFQATT, CDR2 SNEGSKA (reference sequence).

This clonotype has a count of ten or more. V and J are TRBV24-1 and TRBJ2-5; tentative D call: TRBD2 (6 bases). CDR1 and CDR2 from the germline V gene are KGHDR and SFDVKD. CDR3 length: 14 amino acids. V lost 3 bases, J lost 4 bases, and 11 bases lay in between. Here the CDR3 DNA reads TGTGCCACCAGTGATAGTCTGGGGGGAGAGACCCAGTACTTC. Translation: CATSDSLGGETQYF.

This clonotype was recorded a few times. The rearrangement joins TRBV12-3 or TRBV12-4 to TRBJ2-5; 11 bases agree with TRBD2. The V gene end was trimmed by 3 bases and the J gene end by 4 bases; junction bases not matched to a gene: 7. The CDR3 extends over 16 amino acids. Here the CDR3 DNA reads TGTGCCAGCAGTTTTGCTCTAGCGGGAGGTGGAGAGACCCAGTACTTC. Its translation is CASSFALAGGGETQYF.

The V call is TRBV14, the J call TRBJ2-3; TRBD1 matches at 8 bases. V shed 2 bases, J shed 5 bases, and the junction held 6 bases outside the gene matches. This CDR3 contains 15 residues. Germline V CDR1 and CDR2: SGHDN, FVKESK. Here the CDR3 reads CASSQHGQGQDTQYF. The DNA for the CDR3 is TGTGCCAGCAGCCAACACGGACAGGGACAAGATACGCAGTATTTT.

This clonotype has only a few counts. This chain uses TRBV10-3 with TRBJ2-5, with D perhaps matching TRBD1 (5 bases). The CDR3 covers 16 residues. Germline CDR1 is ENHRY and CDR2 is SYGVKD. V shed 2 bases and J shed 2 bases, with 15 bases lying between them. The CDR3 loop reads CAISEGRGRVQETQYF. The CDR3 DNA follows: TGTGCCATCAGTGAGGGAAGAGGCAGGGTACAAGAGACCCAGTACTTC.

This clonotype has more than one count but fewer than ten. The chain carries TRBV29-1 and TRBJ2-7; D gene ambiguous. CDR3 length: 11 residues. Germline V lookup: CDR1 SQVTM, CDR2 ANQGSEA. Trimming stripped 3 bases from V and 6 bases from J, with 9 bases between. CDR3 DNA: TGCAGCGTTGATGATGGGTCCGAGCAGTACTTC. Amino acids: CSVDDGSEQYF.

This clonotype occurred a few times. This chain joins TRBV20-1 and TRBJ2-5, with a possible D match to TRBD2 (6 bases). With 4 bases removed from V and 2 bases from J, the gap between germline ends came to 14 bases. This CDR3 spans 14 amino acids. Germline V lookup: CDR1 DFQATT, CDR2 SNEGSKA (reference sequence). CDR3 nucleotide sequence: TGCAGTGCTATACCCGGGACTCCTCAAGAGACCCAGTACTTC. As protein: CSAIPGTPQETQYF.

This clonotype showed up just a few times. The J gene is TRBJ2-2, the V gene TRBV6-5; 7 nucleotides match TRBD1. Germline V lookup: CDR1 MNHEY, CDR2 SVGAGI. The CDR3 length is 17 residues. V dropped 2 bases and J dropped 2; count of bases not matched to a gene: 8. The CDR3 loop is CASSYPETGLNTGELFF. The CDR3 DNA follows: TGTGCCAGCAGTTACCCGGAGACAGGGTTAAACACCGGGGAGCTGTTTTTT.

The rearrangement uses TRBV5-6 and TRBJ1-1; D possibly corresponds to TRBD1 (6 bases). V was clipped by 1 base and J by 1 base, with 11 bases between them. This CDR3 spans 15 amino acids. Per the germline V gene, CDR1 is SGHDT and CDR2 is YYEEEE. The CDR3 is CASSLRGMGNTEAFF. The DNA for the CDR3 is TGTGCCAGCAGCTTGAGGGGGATGGGGAACACTGAAGCTTTCTTT.

This clonotype turned up a few times. The gene calls are TRBV11-1 and TRBJ2-1, with TRBD2 matching over 7 bases. Germline V lookup: CDR1 SGHAT, CDR2 FQDESV (reference sequence). CDR3 size: 16 residues. V trimming: 2 bases; J trimming: 3 bases; junction bases outside the gene matches: 7. DNA for the CDR3: TGTGCCAGCAGCTTACTCCGGACTAGGGTCTACAATGAGCAGTTCTTC. As protein: CASSLLRTRVYNEQFF.

The CDR3 is CASSLPQGSGVTDTQYF. The DNA for the CDR3 is TGCGCCAGCAGCCTCCCCCAGGGCAGTGGGGTCACAGATACGCAGTATTTT. The gene calls are TRBV5-1 and TRBJ2-3; maybe TRBD1 (5 bases). Trimming shortened V by 4 bases and J by 2 bases, and 20 bases separated the two germline ends. The CDR3 covers 17 residues. CDR1 SGHRS and CDR2 YFSETQ come from the germline V gene.

In its sample, this clonotype was seen a few times. In nucleotides, the CDR3 is TGCGCCAGCAGCCAAACTACGTGGGGGGAGACCCAGTACTTC. Translated: CASSQTTWGETQYF. V is TRBV5-1 and J is TRBJ2-5, with D perhaps TRBD1 or TRBD2 (5 bases each). There are 14 residues in the CDR3. Deletions cut 4 bases from V and 5 bases from J, with 15 bases between. The germline gives CDR1 SGHRS, CDR2 YFSETQ.

This clonotype has only a few counts. This chain uses TRBV7-2 with TRBJ2-3; possibly TRBD1 or TRBD2 for D (6 bases each). CDR1 is SGHTA, CDR2 FQGNSA, per germline. The CDR3 is made up of 16 amino acids. The V gene lost 2 bases and the J gene lost 6 bases, with 18 bases spanning the gap. CDR3 bases: TGTGCCAGCAGCTTAAGGCAAGGGGGGTTTTTGGATACGCAGTATTTT. This sequence encodes CASSLRQGGFLDTQYF.

The chain joins TRBV19 to TRBJ2-6; no clear D gene. This CDR3 has 14 amino acids. Germline CDR1 reads LNHDA; CDR2 reads SQIVND (reference sequence). The V end was cut by 8 bases, the J end by 2 bases, with 10 bases between. This CDR3 reads CASFSRAGANVLTF. For the CDR3, the DNA is TGTGCCAGTTTTAGTAGGGCTGGGGCCAACGTCCTGACTTTC.